This TCR beta chain was sequenced in a study of cytomegalovirus exposure and HLA in healthy donors. Study results and caveats: TCR beta chains numbering 164 were designated cytomegalovirus-associated.

60 Vbeta and 13 Jbeta primers were used in PCR. Data came from immunoSEQ multiplex PCR; TCRdb stores just in-frame clones and leaves some out. The sample lists some 78,000 clones; roughly 72% were seen once. The CDR3 is 16 amino acids. The V end was cut by 4 bases, the J end by 3 bases, with 17 bases between. Germline CDR1 SGHNT, CDR2 YYREEE (reference sequence). This clone was detected only once. Antigen: not known. This chain uses TRBV5-4 with TRBJ2-4; TRBD2 is a possible D gene (7 bases). This sequence was found in a man between 35 and 55 years old in good health and CMV-seropositive. Sequencing was carried out using PBMCs. The CDR3 sequence is CASSPGGGGGKNIQYF. The CDR3 region has the DNA TGTGCCAGCAGCCCCGGAGGGGGGGGAGGCAAAAACATTCAGTACTTC.